This entry lists 14 T cell receptor beta chains sequenced from one sample in a study of vaccination effects on CD4 cells after COVID-19. Here immunoSEQ multiplex PCR was the method, and the copy in TCRdb shows in-frame clones only, minus some. The sample has about 41,000 clones, approximately 80% seen once. Their target antigens are unknown. After expansion with viral peptide pools in the ViraFEST assay, antigen-specific CD4+ T cells were sequenced. Culturing for around ten days preceded CD4+ T cell isolation. Negative nucleocapsid antibody tests before and after vaccination confirmed no previous SARS-CoV-2 infection. The input for sequencing was CD4+ T cells from PBMCs cultured with HCoV-NL63 spike peptides, taken before COVID-19 vaccination. The receptors come from a human donor who received a COVID-19 vaccine.

The rearrangement joins TRBV5-1 to TRBJ2-2; TRBD1 might be the D (5 bases). V lost 2 bases to trimming and J lost 3 bases, with 11 bases between them. The CDR3 consists of 15 residues. Germline-derived CDR1 and CDR2 are SGHRS and YFSETQ. The CDR3 protein is CASSFAGRDTGELFF. The CDR3 bases are TGCGCCAGCAGCTTTGCTGGCAGGGACACCGGGGAGCTGTTTTTT.

Here the CDR3 reads CASSQGNRPTEAFF. The CDR3 DNA reads as TGTGCCAGCAGCCAAGGGAACAGGCCCACTGAAGCTTTCTTT. The chain recombines TRBV3-1 (or the pseudogene TRBV3-2) with TRBJ1-1; D might be TRBD1 (5 bases). Germline lookup yields CDR1 LGHDT and CDR2 YNNKEL (reference sequence). Trimming pared 1 base from V and 4 bases from J, leaving 10 bases between. The CDR3 sequence is 14 residues long.

V is TRBV30 and J is TRBJ1-5; D gene ambiguous. This CDR3 is 13 amino acids long. V lost 0 bases and J 5 bases, leaving 8 bases between the germline ends. CDR1 GTSNPN and CDR2 SVGIG come from the germline V gene (reference sequence). The CDR3 DNA is TGTGCCTGGAGTGTTCAGGAGGATCAGCCCCAGCATTTT. This codes for CAWSVQEDQPQHF.

The rearrangement links TRBV5-1 to TRBJ2-2; 9 bases match TRBD1. Germline-derived CDR1 and CDR2 are SGHRS and YFSETQ. The CDR3 runs 16 residues. V was pared by 0 bases and J by 5 bases, with 5 bases of the junction left unmatched. The CDR3 sequence: CASSLETGGATGELFF. The CDR3 DNA follows: TGCGCCAGCAGCTTGGAAACAGGGGGCGCGACCGGGGAGCTGTTTTTT.

The chain links TRBV27 to TRBJ1-2; D remains ambiguous. Germline CDR1 and CDR2: MNHEY and SMNVEV (reference sequence). The CDR3 length is 15 residues. Trimming removed 5 bases from V and 3 bases from J, with 16 bases in between. CDR3 region: CASSARIPIYYGYTF. In DNA form, the CDR3 reads TGTGCCAGCAGTGCCAGGATTCCTATTTACTATGGCTACACCTTC.

J is TRBJ2-5 and V is TRBV6-5, with TRBD2 identical over 7 bases. With 11 bases clipped from V and 4 bases from J, the junction kept 10 bases outside the gene matches. Germline V gene lookup returns CDR1 MNHEY and CDR2 SVGAGI. This CDR3 is built from 13 residues. CDR3 sequence (DNA): TGTGCCTGGGGAGGGAGAGTGAGAGAGACCCAGTACTTC. It encodes CAWGGRVRETQYF.

The chain is built from TRBV5-6 and TRBJ1-1; 8 bases are a match to TRBD1. The V gene end was trimmed by 2 bases and the J gene end by 1 base; junction bases not matched to a gene: 4. This CDR3 is 15 amino acids long. The germline V gene encodes CDR1 SGHDT and CDR2 YYEEEE. CDR3 sequence reads: CASSLIGQGNTEAFF. In DNA form, the CDR3 reads TGTGCCAGCAGCTTAATTGGACAGGGGAACACTGAAGCTTTCTTT.

The CDR3 protein is CASSLRLAGIQETQYF. DNA of the CDR3: TGTGCCAGCAGTTTACGACTAGCGGGGATCCAAGAGACCCAGTACTTC. V and J are TRBV6-5 and TRBJ2-5; the match to TRBD2 covers 11 bases. Germline assignment: CDR1 MNHEY and CDR2 SVGAGI. Trimming at V came to 4 bases and at J to 1 base, leaving 5 bases not matched to a gene. The CDR3 is made up of 16 amino acids.

The chain combines TRBV6-4 with TRBJ1-3; TRBD1 aligns across 7 bases. There are 15 residues in the CDR3. Trimming removed 6 bases from V and 4 bases from J; junction bases left unmatched: 9. Germline assignment: CDR1 MRHNA and CDR2 SNTAGT. This CDR3 reads CASRETGPPGNTIYF. For the CDR3, the DNA is TGTGCCAGCAGGGAGACAGGGCCTCCCGGAAACACCATATATTTT.

The chain has TRBV7-2 and TRBJ2-3; TRBD2 agrees at 10 bases. The CDR3 runs to 15 residues. Unmatched junction bases numbered 5, after V lost 3 bases and J lost 5 bases. Germline CDR1 and CDR2: SGHTA and FQGNSA. CDR3 bases: TGTGCCAGCAGCTTGTTGCCTAGCGGGGGAGATACGCAGTATTTT. This translates into CASSLLPSGGDTQYF.

The chain links TRBV10-2 to TRBJ1-2; tentatively, D is TRBD1 (5 bases). V was cut by 7 bases and J by 8 bases, with 17 bases left in between. Germline loops: CDR1 WSHSY, CDR2 SAAADI. This CDR3 is 13 amino acids long. The CDR3 here is CASTDRGLVGYTF. The CDR3 coding sequence is TGCGCCAGCACTGATAGGGGTCTAGTCGGCTACACCTTC.

The chain uses TRBV6-2 or TRBV6-3 and TRBJ2-7; D remains ambiguous. Trimming pared 5 bases from V and 2 bases from J, leaving 7 bases between. The CDR3 consists of 12 residues. Per germline, CDR1 MNHEY and CDR2 SVGEGT. CDR3 nucleotides: TGTGCCAGCAGTAACCCAGCCTACGAGCAGTACGTC. This codes for CASSNPAYEQYV.

This rearrangement joins TRBV5-1 to TRBJ1-1, with D uncertain. V gave up 0 bases and J gave up 7 bases, with 10 bases separating them. There are 13 residues in the CDR3. Germline V lookup: CDR1 SGHRS, CDR2 YFSETQ. The CDR3 loop is CASSLGREDEAFF. The CDR3 region has the DNA TGCGCCAGCAGCTTGGGTCGTGAGGATGAAGCTTTCTTT.

This chain links TRBV27 with TRBJ1-1; D remains ambiguous. Between the trimmed V and J ends, which lost 2 bases and 5 bases, there was a span of 12 bases. The CDR3 length is 14 residues. Germline loops: CDR1 MNHEY, CDR2 SMNVEV (reference sequence). CDR3 protein: CASSLEGVRTEAFF. Written as DNA, the CDR3 is TGTGCCAGCAGTTTAGAGGGCGTGCGAACTGAAGCTTTCTTT.